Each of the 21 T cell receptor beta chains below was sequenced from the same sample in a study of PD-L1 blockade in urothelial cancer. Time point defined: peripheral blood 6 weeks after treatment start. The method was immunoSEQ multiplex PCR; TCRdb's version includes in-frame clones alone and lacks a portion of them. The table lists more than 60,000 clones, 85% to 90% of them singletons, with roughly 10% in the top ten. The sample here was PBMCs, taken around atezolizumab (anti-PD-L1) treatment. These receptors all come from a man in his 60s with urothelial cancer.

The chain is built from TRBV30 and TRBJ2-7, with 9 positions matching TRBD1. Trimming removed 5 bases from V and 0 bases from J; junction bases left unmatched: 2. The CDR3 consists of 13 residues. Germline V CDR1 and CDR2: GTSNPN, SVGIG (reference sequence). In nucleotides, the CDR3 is TGTGCCTGGGGGACAGGGTTCTCCTACGAGCAGTACTTC. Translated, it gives CAWGTGFSYEQYF.

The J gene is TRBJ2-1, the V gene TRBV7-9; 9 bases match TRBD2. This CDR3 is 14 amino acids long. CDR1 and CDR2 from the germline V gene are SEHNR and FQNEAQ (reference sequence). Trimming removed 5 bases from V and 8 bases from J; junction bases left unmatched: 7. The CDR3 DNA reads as TGTGCCAGCAGCCCGAGACTAGCGGTGGATGAGCAGTTCTTC. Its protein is CASSPRLAVDEQFF.

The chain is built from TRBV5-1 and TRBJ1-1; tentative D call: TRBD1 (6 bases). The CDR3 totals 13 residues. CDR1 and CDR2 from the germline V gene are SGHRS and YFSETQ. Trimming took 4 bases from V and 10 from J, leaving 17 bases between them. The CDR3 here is CASSETTGSAAFF. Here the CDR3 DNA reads TGCGCCAGCAGCGAAACTACAGGGTCGGCAGCTTTCTTT.

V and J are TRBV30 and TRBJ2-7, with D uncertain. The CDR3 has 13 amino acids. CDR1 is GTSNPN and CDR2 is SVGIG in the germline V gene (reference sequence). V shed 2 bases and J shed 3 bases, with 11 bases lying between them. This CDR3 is CAWSLQWNYEQYF. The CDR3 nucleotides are TGTGCCTGGAGTCTACAGTGGAACTACGAGCAGTACTTC.

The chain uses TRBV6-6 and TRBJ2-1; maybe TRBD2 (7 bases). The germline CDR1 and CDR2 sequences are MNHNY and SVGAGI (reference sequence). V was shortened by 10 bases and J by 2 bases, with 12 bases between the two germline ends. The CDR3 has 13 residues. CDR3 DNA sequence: TGTGCCACCCGGGGGGCCCCCTACAATGAGCAGTTCTTC. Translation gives CATRGAPYNEQFF.

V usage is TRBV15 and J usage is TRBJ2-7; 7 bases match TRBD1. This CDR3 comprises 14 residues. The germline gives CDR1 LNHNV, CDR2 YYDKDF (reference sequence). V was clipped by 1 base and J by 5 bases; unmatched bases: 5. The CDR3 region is CATSRGQGSDEQYF. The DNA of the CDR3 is TGTGCCACCAGCAGAGGACAGGGCAGTGACGAGCAGTACTTC.

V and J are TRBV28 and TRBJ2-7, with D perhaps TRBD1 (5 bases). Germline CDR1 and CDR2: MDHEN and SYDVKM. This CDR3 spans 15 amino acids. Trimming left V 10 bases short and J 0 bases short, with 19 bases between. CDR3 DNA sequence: TGTGCCACTTCCCCTCCGCCAGGGTCCTCCTACGAGCAGTACTTC. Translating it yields CATSPPPGSSYEQYF.

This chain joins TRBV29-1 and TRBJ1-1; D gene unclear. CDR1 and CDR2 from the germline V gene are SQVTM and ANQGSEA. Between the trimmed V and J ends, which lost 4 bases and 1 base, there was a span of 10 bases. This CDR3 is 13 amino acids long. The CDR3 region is CSVGEGWNTEAFF. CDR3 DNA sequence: TGCAGCGTTGGTGAGGGTTGGAACACTGAAGCTTTCTTT.

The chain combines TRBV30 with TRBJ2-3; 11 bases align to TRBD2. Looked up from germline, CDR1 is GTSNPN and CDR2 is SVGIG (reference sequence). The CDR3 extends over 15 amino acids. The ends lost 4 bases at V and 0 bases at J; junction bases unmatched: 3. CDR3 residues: CAWNRLAGSTDTQYF. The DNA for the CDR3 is TGTGCCTGGAACCGACTAGCGGGGAGCACAGATACGCAGTATTTT.

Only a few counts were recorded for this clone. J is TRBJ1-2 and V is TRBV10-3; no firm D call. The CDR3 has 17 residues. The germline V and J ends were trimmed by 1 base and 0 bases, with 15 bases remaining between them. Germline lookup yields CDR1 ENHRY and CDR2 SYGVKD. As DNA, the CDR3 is TGTGCCATCAGTGAGTTCGAACGGGAAATAGCTAACTATGGCTACACCTTC. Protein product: CAISEFEREIANYGYTF.

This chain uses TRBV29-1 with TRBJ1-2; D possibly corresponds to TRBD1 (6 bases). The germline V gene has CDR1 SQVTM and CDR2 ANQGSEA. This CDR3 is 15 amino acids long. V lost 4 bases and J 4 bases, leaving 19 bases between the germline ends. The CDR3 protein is CSVAGGAGRFYGYTF. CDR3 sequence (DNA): TGCAGCGTTGCGGGGGGCGCAGGCCGATTCTATGGCTACACCTTC. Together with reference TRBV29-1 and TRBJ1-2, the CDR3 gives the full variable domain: SAVISQKPSRDICQRGTSLTIQCQVDSQVTMMFWYRQQPGQSLTLIATANQGSEATYESGFVIDKFPISRPNLTFSTLTVSNMSPEDSSIYLCSVAGGAGRFYGYTFGSGTRLTVV.

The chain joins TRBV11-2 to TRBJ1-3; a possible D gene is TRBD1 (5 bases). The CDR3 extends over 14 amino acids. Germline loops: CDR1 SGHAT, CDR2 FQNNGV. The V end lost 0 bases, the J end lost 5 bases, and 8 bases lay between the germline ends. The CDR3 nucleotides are TGTGCCAGCAGCTTAGACAGGGATAGAAACACCATATATTTT. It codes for CASSLDRDRNTIYF.

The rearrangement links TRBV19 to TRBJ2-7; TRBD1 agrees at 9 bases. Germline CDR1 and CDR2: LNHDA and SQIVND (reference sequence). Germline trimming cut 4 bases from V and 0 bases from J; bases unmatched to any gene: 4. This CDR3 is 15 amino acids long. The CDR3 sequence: CASSKQGAASYEQYF. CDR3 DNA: TGTGCCAGTAGTAAACAGGGGGCGGCCTCCTACGAGCAGTACTTC. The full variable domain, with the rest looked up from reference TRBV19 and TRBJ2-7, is DGGITQSPKYLFRKEGQNVTLSCEQNLNHDAMYWYRQDPGQGLRLIYYSQIVNDFQKGDIAEGYSVSREKKESFPLTVTSAQKNPTAFYLCASSKQGAASYEQYFGPGTRLTVT.

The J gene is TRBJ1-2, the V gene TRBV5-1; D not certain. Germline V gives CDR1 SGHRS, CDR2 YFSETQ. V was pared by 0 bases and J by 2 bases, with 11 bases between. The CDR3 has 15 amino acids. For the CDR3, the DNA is TGCGCCAGCAGCTTGGACCCAGGATCAAACTATGGCTACACCTTC. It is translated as CASSLDPGSNYGYTF. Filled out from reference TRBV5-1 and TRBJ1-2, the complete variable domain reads KAGVTQTPRYLIKTRGQQVTLSCSPISGHRSVSWYQQTPGQGLQFLFEYFSETQRNKGNFPGRFSGRQFSNSRSEMNVSTLELGDSALYLCASSLDPGSNYGYTFGSGTRLTVV.

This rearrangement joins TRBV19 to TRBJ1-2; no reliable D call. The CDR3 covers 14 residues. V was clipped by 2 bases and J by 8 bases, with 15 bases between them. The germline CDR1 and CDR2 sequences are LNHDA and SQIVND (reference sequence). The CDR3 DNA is TGTGCCAGTAGTATAATAAGCGGGGTTGGAGGCTACACCTTC. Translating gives CASSIISGVGGYTF. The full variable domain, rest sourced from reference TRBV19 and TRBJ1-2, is DGGITQSPKYLFRKEGQNVTLSCEQNLNHDAMYWYRQDPGQGLRLIYYSQIVNDFQKGDIAEGYSVSREKKESFPLTVTSAQKNPTAFYLCASSIISGVGGYTFGSGTRLTVV.

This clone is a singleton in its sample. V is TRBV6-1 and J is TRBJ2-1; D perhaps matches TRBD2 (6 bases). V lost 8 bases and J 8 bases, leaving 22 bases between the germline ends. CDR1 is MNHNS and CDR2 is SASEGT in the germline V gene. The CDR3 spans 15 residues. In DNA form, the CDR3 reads TGTGCCAGCTTCCCCGGGACTCTCCCTACAGATGAGCAGTTCTTC. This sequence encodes CASFPGTLPTDEQFF.

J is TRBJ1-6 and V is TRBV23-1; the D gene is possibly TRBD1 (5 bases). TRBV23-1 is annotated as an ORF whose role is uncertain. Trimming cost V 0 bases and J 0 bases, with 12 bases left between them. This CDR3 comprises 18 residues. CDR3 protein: CASSQSAGYSSYNSPLHF. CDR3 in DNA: TGCGCCAGCAGTCAATCGGCAGGGTACAGCTCCTATAATTCACCCCTCCACTTT.

The CDR3 sequence: CASRATGEPFYEQYF. CDR3 nucleotides: TGTGCCAGCAGGGCGACGGGGGAGCCCTTCTACGAGCAGTACTTC. This chain connects TRBV11-2 to TRBJ2-7; TRBD2 might be the D (6 bases). V was clipped by 6 bases and J by 3 bases, with 18 bases between them. Germline V gene sequence: CDR1 SGHAT, CDR2 FQNNGV. The CDR3 runs to 15 residues.

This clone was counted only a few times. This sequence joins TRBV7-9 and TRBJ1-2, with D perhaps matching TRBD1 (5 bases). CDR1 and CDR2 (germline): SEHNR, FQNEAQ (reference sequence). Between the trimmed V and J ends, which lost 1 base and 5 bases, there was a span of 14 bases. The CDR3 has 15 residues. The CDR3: CASSLVTPRGYGYTF. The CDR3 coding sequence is TGTGCCAGCAGCTTAGTCACCCCCCGGGGGTATGGCTACACCTTC.

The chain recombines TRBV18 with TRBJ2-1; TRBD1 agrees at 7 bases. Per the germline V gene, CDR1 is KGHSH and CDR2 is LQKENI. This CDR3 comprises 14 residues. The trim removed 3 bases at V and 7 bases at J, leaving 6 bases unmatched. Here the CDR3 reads CASSPRDSWNEQFF. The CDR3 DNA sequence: TGTGCCAGCTCACCCAGGGACAGCTGGAATGAGCAGTTCTTC.

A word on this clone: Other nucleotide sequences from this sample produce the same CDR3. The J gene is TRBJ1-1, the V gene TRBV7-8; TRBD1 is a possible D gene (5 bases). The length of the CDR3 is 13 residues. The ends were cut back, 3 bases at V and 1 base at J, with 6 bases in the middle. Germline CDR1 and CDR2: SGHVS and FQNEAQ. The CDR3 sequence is CASSFRGNTEAFF. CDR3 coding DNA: TGTGCCAGCAGCTTTAGGGGGAACACTGAAGCTTTCTTT.